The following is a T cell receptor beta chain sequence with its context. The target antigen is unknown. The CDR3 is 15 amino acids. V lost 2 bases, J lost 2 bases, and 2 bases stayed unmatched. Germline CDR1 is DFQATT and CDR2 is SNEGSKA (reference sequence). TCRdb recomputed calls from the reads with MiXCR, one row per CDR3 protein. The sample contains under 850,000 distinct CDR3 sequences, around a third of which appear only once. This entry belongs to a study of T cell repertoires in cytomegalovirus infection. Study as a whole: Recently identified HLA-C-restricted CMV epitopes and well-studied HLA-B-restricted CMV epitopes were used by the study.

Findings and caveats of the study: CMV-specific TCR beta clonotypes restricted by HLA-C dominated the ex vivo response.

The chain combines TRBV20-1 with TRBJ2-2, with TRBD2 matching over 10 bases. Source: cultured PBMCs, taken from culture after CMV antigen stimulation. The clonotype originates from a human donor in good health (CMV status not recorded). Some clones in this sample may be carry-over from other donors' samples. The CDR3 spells CSARLAGVNTGELFF. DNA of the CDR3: TGCAGTGCTAGACTAGCGGGGGTTAACACCGGGGAGCTGTTTTTT.